These T cell receptor beta chains were read from a single sample in a study of shared clonotypes between healthy human individuals. Data came from immunoSEQ multiplex PCR; TCRdb stores just in-frame clones and leaves some out. Of 2 million to 2.5 million clones in the sample, approximately 95% were seen once. The material sequenced was naive CD4+ T cells from PBMCs. Receptor source: a man younger than 35 in good health. Some clones in this sample may be carry-over from other donors' samples. Each CDR3 is given with its conserved first and last residue. The D gene is left open where the match is weak. Clone size, where shown, is once, few, many, or a class for clones that have expanded.

cdr3_length,d_call,v_call,j_call,clone_size,cdr3_nt,cdr3_aa
12,.,TRBV25-1,TRBJ2-1,once,TGTGCCAGCACAGACACGTACAATGAGCAGTTCTTC,CASTDTYNEQFF
16,.,TRBV2,TRBJ1-4,.,TGTGCCAGCAGTAAAGAAAGGACTGCAACTAATGAAAAACTGTTTTTT,CASSKERTATNEKLFF
16,.,TRBV5-1,TRBJ2-7,.,TGCGCCAGCAGCTTGGCCGGAGCAGGGAGCTCCTACGAGCAGTACTTC,CASSLAGAGSSYEQYF
14,TRBD2,TRBV9,TRBJ2-3,.,TGTGCCAGCAGCCCAGGGAGGGGCGCAGATACGCAGTATTTT,CASSPGRGADTQYF
15,TRBD1,TRBV28,TRBJ1-5,.,TGTGCCAGCAGTTATGTACGGGACAGGGATCAGCCCCAGCATTTT,CASSYVRDRDQPQHF
13,.,TRBV7-9,TRBJ1-1,few,TGTGCCAGCAGCTCCCGAGGGAACACTGAAGCTTTCTTT,CASSSRGNTEAFF
12,.,TRBV2,TRBJ1-2,.,TGTGCCAGCAGTGACAGGGCTGATGGCTACACCTTC,CASSDRADGYTF
18,.,TRBV18,TRBJ2-3,.,TGTGCCAGCTCGCCGACATACATGGACTCCCCGGGGGCAGATACGCAGTATTTT,CASSPTYMDSPGADTQYF
16,.,TRBV5-1,TRBJ1-4,.,TGCGCCAGCAGCCCCCAGGTTGTGGGGGTTGAGGAAAAACTGTTTTTT,CASSPQVVGVEEKLFF
13,.,TRBV5-1,TRBJ2-5,.,TGCGCCAGCAGCCCAGCCGCCGGGGAGACCCAGTACTTC,CASSPAAGETQYF